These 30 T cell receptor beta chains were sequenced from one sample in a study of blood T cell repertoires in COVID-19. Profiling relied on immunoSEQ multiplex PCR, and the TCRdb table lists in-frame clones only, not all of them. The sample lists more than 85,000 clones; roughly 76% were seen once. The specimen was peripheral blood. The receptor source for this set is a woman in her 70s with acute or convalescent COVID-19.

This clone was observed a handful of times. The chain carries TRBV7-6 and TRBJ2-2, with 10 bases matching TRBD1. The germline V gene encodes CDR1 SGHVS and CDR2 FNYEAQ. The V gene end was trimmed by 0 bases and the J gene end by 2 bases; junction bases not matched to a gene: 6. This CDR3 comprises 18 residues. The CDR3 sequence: CASSLAVGTGENTGELFF. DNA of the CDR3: TGTGCCAGCAGCTTAGCCGTGGGGACAGGGGAAAACACCGGGGAGCTGTTTTTT.

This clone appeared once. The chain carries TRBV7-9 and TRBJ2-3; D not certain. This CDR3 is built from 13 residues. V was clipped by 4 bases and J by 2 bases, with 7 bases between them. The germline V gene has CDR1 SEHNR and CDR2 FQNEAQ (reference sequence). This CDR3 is CASSSGVTDTQYF. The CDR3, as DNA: TGTGCCAGCAGCTCCGGAGTCACAGATACGCAGTATTTT.

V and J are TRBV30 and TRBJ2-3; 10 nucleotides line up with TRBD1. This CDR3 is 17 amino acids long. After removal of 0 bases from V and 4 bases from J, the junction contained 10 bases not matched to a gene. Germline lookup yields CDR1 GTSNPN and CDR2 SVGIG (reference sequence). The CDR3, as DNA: TGTGCCTGGAGTGTAGATTGGAGGGACAGGGGCTCAGATACGCAGTATTTT. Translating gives CAWSVDWRDRGSDTQYF. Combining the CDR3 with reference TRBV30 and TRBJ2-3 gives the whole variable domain SQTIHQWPATLVQPVGSPLSLECTVEGTSNPNLYWYRQAAGRGLQLLFYSVGIGQISSEVPQNLSASRPQDRQFILSSKKLLLSDSGFYLCAWSVDWRDRGSDTQYFGPGTRLTVL.

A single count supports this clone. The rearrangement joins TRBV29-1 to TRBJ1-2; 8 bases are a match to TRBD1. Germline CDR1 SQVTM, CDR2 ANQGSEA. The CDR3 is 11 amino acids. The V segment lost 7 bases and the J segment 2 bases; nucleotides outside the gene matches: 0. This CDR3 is CSGTGNYGYTF. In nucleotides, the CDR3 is TGCAGCGGGACAGGGAACTATGGCTACACCTTC.

The CDR3 region has the DNA TGTGCCAGCAGTAGGGATGCGGGGGCTGAGCAGTTCTTC. Its translation is CASSRDAGAEQFF. The genes are TRBV2 and TRBJ2-1, with a tentative D call TRBD2 (7 bases). The CDR3 is made up of 13 amino acids. Germline V CDR1 and CDR2: SNHLY, FYNNEI. Trimming stripped 5 bases from V and 9 bases from J, with 14 bases between.

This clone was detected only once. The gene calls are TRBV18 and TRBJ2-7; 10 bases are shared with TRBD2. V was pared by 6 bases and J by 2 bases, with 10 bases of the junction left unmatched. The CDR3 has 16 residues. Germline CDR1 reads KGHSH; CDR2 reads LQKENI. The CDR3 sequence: CASSPLAGDTTYEQYF. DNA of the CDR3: TGTGCCAGCTCGCCCCTAGCGGGGGACACGACCTACGAGCAGTACTTC.

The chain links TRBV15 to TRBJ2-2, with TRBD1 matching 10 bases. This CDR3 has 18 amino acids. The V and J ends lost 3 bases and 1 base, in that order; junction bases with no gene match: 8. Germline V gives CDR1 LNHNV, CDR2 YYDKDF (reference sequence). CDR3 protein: CATSSSPGQGMNTGELFF. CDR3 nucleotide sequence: TGTGCCACCAGCAGTTCTCCGGGACAGGGGATGAACACCGGGGAGCTGTTTTTT.

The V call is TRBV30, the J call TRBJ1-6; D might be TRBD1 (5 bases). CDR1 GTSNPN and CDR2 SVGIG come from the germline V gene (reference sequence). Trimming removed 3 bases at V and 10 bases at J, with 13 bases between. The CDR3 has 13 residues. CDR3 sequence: CAWRVDGASPLHF. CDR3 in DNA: TGTGCCTGGAGGGTCGATGGGGCATCACCCCTCCACTTT. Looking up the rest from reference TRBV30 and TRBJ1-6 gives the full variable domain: SQTIHQWPATLVQPVGSPLSLECTVEGTSNPNLYWYRQAAGRGLQLLFYSVGIGQISSEVPQNLSASRPQDRQFILSSKKLLLSDSGFYLCAWRVDGASPLHFGNGTRLTVT.

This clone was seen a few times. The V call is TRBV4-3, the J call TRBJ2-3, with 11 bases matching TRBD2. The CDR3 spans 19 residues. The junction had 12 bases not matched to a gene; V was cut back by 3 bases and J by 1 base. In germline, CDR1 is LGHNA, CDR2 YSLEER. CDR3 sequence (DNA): TGCGCCAGCAGCCAGGCGCTAGCGGGGGGTCAACTTGGCACAGATACGCAGTATTTT. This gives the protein CASSQALAGGQLGTDTQYF.

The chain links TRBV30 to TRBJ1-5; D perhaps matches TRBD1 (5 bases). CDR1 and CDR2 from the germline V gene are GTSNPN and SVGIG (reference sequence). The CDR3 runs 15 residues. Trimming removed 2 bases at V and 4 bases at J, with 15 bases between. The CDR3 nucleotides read TGTGCCTGGAGTTCTTCACCGACAGAGAATCAGCCCCAGCATTTT. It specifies CAWSSSPTENQPQHF.

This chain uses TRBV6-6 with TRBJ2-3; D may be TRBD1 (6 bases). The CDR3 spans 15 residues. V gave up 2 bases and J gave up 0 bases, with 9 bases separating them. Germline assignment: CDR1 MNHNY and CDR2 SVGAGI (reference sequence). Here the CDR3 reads CASSYGGTSTDTQYF. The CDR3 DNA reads TGTGCCAGCAGTTACGGGGGCACTAGCACAGATACGCAGTATTTT.

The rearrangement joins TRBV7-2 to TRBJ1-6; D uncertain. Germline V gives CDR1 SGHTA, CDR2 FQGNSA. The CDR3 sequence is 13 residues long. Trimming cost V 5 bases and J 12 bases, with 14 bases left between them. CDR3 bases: TGTGCCAGCAGCATAGACTATCAAGTACCCCTCCACTTT. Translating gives CASSIDYQVPLHF.

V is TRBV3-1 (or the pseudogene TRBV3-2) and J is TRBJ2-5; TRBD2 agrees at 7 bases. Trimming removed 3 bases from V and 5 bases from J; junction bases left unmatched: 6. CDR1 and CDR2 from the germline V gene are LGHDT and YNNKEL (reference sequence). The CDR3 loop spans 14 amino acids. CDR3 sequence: CASSQAWGGETQYF. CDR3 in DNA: TGTGCCAGCAGCCAGGCCTGGGGAGGGGAGACCCAGTACTTC.

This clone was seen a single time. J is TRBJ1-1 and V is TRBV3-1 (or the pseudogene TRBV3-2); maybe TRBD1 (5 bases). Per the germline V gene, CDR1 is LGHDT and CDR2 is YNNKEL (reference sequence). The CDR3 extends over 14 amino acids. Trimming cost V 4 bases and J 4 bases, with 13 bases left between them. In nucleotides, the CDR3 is TGTGCCAGCAGCCGAGCCCAAGGGGCCACTGAAGCTTTCTTT. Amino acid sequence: CASSRAQGATEAFF.

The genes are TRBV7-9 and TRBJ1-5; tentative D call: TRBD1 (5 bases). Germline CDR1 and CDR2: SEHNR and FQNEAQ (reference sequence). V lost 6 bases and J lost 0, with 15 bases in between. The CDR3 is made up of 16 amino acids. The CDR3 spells CASSSGRGNSNQPQHF. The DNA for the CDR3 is TGTGCCAGCAGTTCGGGACGGGGGAATAGCAATCAGCCCCAGCATTTT.

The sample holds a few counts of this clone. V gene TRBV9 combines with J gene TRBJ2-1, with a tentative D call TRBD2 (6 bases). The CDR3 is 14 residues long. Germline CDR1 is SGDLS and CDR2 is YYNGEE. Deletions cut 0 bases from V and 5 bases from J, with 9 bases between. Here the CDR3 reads CASSVVDYNNEQFF. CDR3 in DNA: TGTGCCAGCAGCGTAGTGGACTATAACAATGAGCAGTTCTTC.

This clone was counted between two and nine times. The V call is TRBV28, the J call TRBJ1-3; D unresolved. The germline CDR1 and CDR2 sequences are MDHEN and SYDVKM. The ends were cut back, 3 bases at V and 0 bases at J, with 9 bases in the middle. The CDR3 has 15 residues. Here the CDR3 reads CASSFRSRSGNTIYF. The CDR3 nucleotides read TGTGCCAGCAGTTTCCGTAGTCGCTCTGGAAACACCATATATTTT.

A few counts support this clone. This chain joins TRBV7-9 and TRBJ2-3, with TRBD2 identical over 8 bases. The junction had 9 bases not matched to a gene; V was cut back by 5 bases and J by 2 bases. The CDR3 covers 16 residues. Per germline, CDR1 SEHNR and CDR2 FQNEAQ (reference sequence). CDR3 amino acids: CASSRGGAGVTDTQYF. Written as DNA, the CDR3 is TGTGCCAGCAGCCGCGGGGGAGCGGGGGTCACAGATACGCAGTATTTT. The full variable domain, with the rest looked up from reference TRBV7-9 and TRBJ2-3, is DTGVSQNPRHKITKRGQNVTFRCDPISEHNRLYWYRQTLGQGPEFLTYFQNEAQLEKSRLLSDRFSAERPKGSFSTLEIQRTEQGDSAMYLCASSRGGAGVTDTQYFGPGTRLTVL.

CDR3 DNA sequence: TGTGCCAGCAACGACAGGGTGGGTGATGAAAAACTGTTTTTT. It is translated as CASNDRVGDEKLFF. The chain employs TRBV6-6 and TRBJ1-4; 7 bases align to TRBD1. The length of the CDR3 is 14 residues. Germline CDR1 MNHNY, CDR2 SVGAGI (reference sequence). The V segment lost 7 bases and the J segment 6 bases; nucleotides outside the gene matches: 8.

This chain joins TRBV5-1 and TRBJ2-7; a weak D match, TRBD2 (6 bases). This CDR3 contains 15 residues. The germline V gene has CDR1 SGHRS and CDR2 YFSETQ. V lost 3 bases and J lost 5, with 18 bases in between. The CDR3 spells CASSWGERRVHEQYF. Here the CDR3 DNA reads TGCGCCAGCAGCTGGGGGGAAAGACGGGTCCACGAGCAGTACTTC.

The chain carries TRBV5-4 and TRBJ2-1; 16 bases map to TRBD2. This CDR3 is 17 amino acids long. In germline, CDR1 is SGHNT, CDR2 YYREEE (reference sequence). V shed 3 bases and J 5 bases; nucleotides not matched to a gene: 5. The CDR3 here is CASSWGLAGGDDNEQFF. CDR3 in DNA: TGTGCCAGCAGCTGGGGACTAGCGGGGGGGGACGACAATGAGCAGTTCTTC. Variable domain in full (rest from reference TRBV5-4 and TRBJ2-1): ETGVTQSPTHLIKTRGQQVTLRCSSQSGHNTVSWYQQALGQGPQFIFQYYREEENGRGNFPPRFSGLQFPNYSSELNVNALELDDSALYLCASSWGLAGGDDNEQFFGPGTRLTVL.

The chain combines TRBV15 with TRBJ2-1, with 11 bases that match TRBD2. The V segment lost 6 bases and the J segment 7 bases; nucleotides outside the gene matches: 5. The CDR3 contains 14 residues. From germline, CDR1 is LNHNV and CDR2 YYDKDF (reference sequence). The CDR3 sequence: CATSGTSGGNEQFF. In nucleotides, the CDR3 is TGTGCCACCAGTGGGACTAGCGGAGGGAATGAGCAGTTCTTC.

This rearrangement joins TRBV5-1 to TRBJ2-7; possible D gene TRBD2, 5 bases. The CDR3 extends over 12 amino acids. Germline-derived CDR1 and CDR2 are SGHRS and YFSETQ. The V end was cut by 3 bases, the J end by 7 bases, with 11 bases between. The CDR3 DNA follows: TGCGCCAGCAGCTCGAGGACTGGGGAGCAGTACTTC. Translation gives CASSSRTGEQYF.

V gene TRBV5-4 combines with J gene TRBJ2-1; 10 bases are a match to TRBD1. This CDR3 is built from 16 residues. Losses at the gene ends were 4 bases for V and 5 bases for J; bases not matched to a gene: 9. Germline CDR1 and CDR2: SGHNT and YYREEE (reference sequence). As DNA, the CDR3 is TGTGCCAGCAGCAGAGGGGACAGGGGTTGGGACAATGAGCAGTTCTTC. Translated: CASSRGDRGWDNEQFF.

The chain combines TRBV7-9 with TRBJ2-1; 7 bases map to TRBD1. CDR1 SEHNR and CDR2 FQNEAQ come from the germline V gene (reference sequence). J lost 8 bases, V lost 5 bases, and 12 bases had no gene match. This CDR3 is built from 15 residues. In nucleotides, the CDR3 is TGTGCCAGCAGCCCCGACCTCGTCGACAGGGATGAGCAGTTCTTC. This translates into CASSPDLVDRDEQFF.

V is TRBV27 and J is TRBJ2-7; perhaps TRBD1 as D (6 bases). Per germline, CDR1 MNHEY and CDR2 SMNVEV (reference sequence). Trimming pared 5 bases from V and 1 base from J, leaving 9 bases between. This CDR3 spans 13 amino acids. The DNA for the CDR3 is TGTGCCAGCAGTCTCGGACAGTCCTACGAGCAGTACTTC. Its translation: CASSLGQSYEQYF.

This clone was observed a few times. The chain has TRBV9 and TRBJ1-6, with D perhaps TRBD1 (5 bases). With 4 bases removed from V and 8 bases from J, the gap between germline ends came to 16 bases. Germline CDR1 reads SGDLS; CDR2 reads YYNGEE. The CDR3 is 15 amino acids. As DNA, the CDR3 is TGTGCCAGCAGCCCGGGGGACTTCGTGGATTCACCCCTCCACTTT. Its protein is CASSPGDFVDSPLHF.

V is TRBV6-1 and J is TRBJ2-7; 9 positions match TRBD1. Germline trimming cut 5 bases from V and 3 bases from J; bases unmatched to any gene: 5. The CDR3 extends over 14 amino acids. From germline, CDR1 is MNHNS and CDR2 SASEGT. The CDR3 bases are TGTGCCAGCAGTTATAGGGACAGGGTCTACGAGCAGTACTTC. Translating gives CASSYRDRVYEQYF.

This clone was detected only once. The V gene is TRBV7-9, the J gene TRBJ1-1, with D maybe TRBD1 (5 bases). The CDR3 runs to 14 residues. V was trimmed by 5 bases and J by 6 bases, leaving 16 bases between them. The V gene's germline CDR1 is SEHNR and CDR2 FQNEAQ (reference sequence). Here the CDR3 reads CASSPFREYAEAFF. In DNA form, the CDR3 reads TGTGCCAGCAGCCCATTCAGGGAATACGCTGAAGCTTTCTTT.

The CDR3 sequence is CASFRSGRAATGELFF. The CDR3 DNA is TGTGCCAGCTTCCGTAGCGGGAGGGCCGCGACCGGGGAGCTGTTTTTT. This rearrangement joins TRBV2 to TRBJ2-2; 11 bases align to TRBD2. V shed 8 bases and J 5 bases; nucleotides not matched to a gene: 10. There are 16 residues in the CDR3. The germline gives CDR1 SNHLY, CDR2 FYNNEI.